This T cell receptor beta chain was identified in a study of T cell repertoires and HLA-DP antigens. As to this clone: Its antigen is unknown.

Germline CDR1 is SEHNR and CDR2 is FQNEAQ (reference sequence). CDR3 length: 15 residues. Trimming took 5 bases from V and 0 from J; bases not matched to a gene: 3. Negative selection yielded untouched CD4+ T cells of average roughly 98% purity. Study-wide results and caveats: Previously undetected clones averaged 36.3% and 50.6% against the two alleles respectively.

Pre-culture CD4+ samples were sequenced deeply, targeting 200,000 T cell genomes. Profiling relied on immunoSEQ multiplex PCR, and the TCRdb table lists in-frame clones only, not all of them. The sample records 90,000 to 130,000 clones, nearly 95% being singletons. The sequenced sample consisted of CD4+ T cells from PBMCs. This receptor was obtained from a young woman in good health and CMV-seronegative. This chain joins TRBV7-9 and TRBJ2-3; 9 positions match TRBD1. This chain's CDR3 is CASSPGTGSTDTQYF. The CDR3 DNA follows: TGTGCCAGCAGCCCGGGGACAGGGAGCACAGATACGCAGTATTTT.